These T cell receptor beta chains were read from a single sample in a study of T cell repertoires in ileal Crohn's disease. Measured with immunoSEQ multiplex PCR; TCRdb has only the in-frame clones, and not every one. The repertoire holds 2,000 to 3,000 clones, with roughly 77% as singletons. Material for sequencing was ileal tissue. These receptors originate from an adult with Crohn's disease. Each CDR3 is given with its conserved first and last residue. The D gene is left open where the match is weak. Part of the rows lack a size; the others show once, few, many or a class for expanded clones.

D: TRBD1
V: TRBV4-1
J: TRBJ1-2
size: once
CDR3: CASSQGDRGLYGYTF
DNA: TGCGCCAGCAGCCAAGGGGACAGGGGGCTCTATGGCTACACCTTC

D: TRBD1
V: TRBV29-1
J: TRBJ2-2
size: once
CDR3: CSVLGTGGSGELFF
DNA: TGCAGCGTTTTAGGGACAGGGGGCTCCGGGGAGCTGTTTTTT

D: NA
V: TRBV27
J: TRBJ1-2
size: large
CDR3: CASFGPGSYGYTF
DNA: TGTGCCAGCTTCGGTCCGGGATCCTATGGCTACACCTTC

D: TRBD2
V: TRBV19
J: TRBJ2-2
size: NA
CDR3: CASSLLAGNTGELFF
DNA: TGTGCCAGTAGCCTTCTAGCGGGGAACACCGGGGAGCTGTTTTTT

D: TRBD1
V: TRBV6-5
J: TRBJ1-2
size: NA
CDR3: CASTPRDRGGYTF
DNA: TGTGCCAGCACCCCCCGGGACAGAGGCGGCTACACCTTC

D: TRBD1
V: TRBV5-1
J: TRBJ2-3
size: once
CDR3: CASSSRAGTGEDTQYF
DNA: TGCGCCAGCAGTTCCCGTGCCGGGACAGGGGAAGATACGCAGTATTTT

D: TRBD1
V: TRBV27
J: TRBJ2-2
size: NA
CDR3: CASSFQGQNRRELFF
DNA: TGTGCCAGCAGTTTCCAGGGACAGAATAGGAGGGAGCTGTTTTTT

D: TRBD1
V: TRBV27
J: TRBJ1-5
size: NA
CDR3: CASSLSGGGGQPQHF
DNA: TGTGCCAGCAGTTTATCAGGGGGCGGTGGTCAGCCCCAGCATTTT

D: NA
V: TRBV18
J: TRBJ2-2
size: NA
CDR3: CASSPVDTGELFF
DNA: TGTGCCAGCTCACCAGTCGACACCGGGGAGCTGTTTTTT

D: TRBD2
V: TRBV11-2
J: TRBJ2-1
size: NA
CDR3: CASSLDSFGLAGGPGEQFF
DNA: TGTGCCAGCAGCTTAGATAGTTTTGGGCTAGCGGGGGGGCCCGGTGAGCAGTTCTTC

D: TRBD2
V: TRBV23-1
J: TRBJ2-7
size: NA
CDR3: CASSQTSGSRPLEQYF
DNA: TGCGCCAGCAGTCAGACTAGCGGGAGTCGGCCTCTCGAGCAGTACTTC

D: NA
V: TRBV13
J: TRBJ1-1
size: once
CDR3: CASSIPQTGNEAFF
DNA: TGTGCCAGCAGCATCCCCCAGACAGGAAATGAAGCTTTCTTT

D: TRBD1
V: TRBV27
J: TRBJ1-2
size: NA
CDR3: CASRVSLWDRVSSYTF
DNA: TGTGCCAGCAGGGTTAGCCTTTGGGACAGGGTATCCTCCTACACCTTC

D: NA
V: TRBV7-6
J: TRBJ2-6
size: NA
CDR3: CASSLNQGISGANVLTF
DNA: TGTGCCAGCAGCTTAAACCAGGGAATCTCTGGGGCCAACGTCCTGACTTTC

D: NA
V: TRBV9
J: TRBJ1-1
size: NA
CDR3: CASSTLPGWNTEAFF
DNA: TGTGCCAGCAGCACCCTACCAGGGTGGAATACTGAAGCTTTCTTT

D: TRBD1
V: TRBV14
J: TRBJ1-4
size: NA
CDR3: CASSPGQGHEKLFF
DNA: TGTGCCAGCAGCCCGGGACAGGGACATGAAAAACTGTTTTTT

D: TRBD1
V: TRBV7-9
J: TRBJ2-5
size: NA
CDR3: CASSLDGTGETQYF
DNA: TGTGCCAGCAGCTTAGACGGGACAGGAGAGACCCAGTACTTC

D: TRBD2
V: TRBV5-6
J: TRBJ2-7
size: NA
CDR3: CASSSAGPGGTEQYF
DNA: TGTGCCAGCAGCTCGGCGGGTCCGGGGGGAACCGAGCAGTACTTC

D: TRBD1
V: TRBV5-4
J: TRBJ2-7
size: NA
CDR3: CASSVGTGGSYEQYF
DNA: TGTGCCAGCAGCGTGGGGACAGGGGGCTCCTACGAGCAGTACTTC

D: NA
V: TRBV18
J: TRBJ1-4
size: NA
CDR3: CASSPSGGEKLFF
DNA: TGTGCCAGCTCACCTTCGGGAGGTGAAAAACTGTTTTTT

D: NA
V: TRBV4-1
J: TRBJ2-1
size: NA
CDR3: CASSPVPRVTYNEQFF
DNA: TGCGCCAGCAGCCCCGTCCCCCGGGTCACCTACAATGAGCAGTTCTTC

D: TRBD2
V: TRBV9
J: TRBJ2-1
size: NA
CDR3: CASSVGSGAYNEQFF
DNA: TGTGCCAGCAGCGTCGGAAGCGGGGCCTACAATGAGCAGTTCTTC

D: TRBD1
V: TRBV19
J: TRBJ1-1
size: NA
CDR3: CASSIDRIGTVNTEAFF
DNA: TGTGCCAGTAGTATAGACCGCATCGGGACAGTTAACACTGAAGCTTTCTTT

D: TRBD1
V: TRBV5-4
J: TRBJ2-7
size: NA
CDR3: CASSAGQGVNEQYF
DNA: TGTGCCAGCAGCGCAGGACAGGGAGTAAACGAGCAGTACTTC

D: TRBD1
V: TRBV6-1
J: TRBJ1-1
size: NA
CDR3: CASRDRAFTEAFF
DNA: TGTGCCAGCAGAGACAGGGCCTTCACTGAAGCTTTCTTT

D: NA
V: TRBV7-9
J: TRBJ2-7
size: NA
CDR3: CASSLGAGYTYEQYF
DNA: TGTGCCAGCAGCTTAGGGGCGGGGTATACCTACGAGCAGTACTTC

D: NA
V: TRBV7-6
J: TRBJ1-1
size: NA
CDR3: CASSSVAGNEAFF
DNA: TGTGCCAGCAGCTCCGTTGCGGGGAATGAAGCTTTCTTT

D: TRBD1
V: TRBV28
J: TRBJ2-5
size: NA
CDR3: CASSSLGDSQETQYF
DNA: TGTGCCAGCAGTTCCCTTGGGGACAGCCAAGAGACCCAGTACTTC

D: TRBD2
V: TRBV6-1
J: TRBJ2-3
size: NA
CDR3: CASSETSGRTDTQYF
DNA: TGTGCCAGCAGTGAAACTAGCGGGCGCACAGATACGCAGTATTTT

D: NA
V: TRBV11-3
J: TRBJ2-7
size: NA
CDR3: CASSPRDKSSYEQYF
DNA: TGTGCCAGCAGCCCCCGGGACAAATCCTCCTACGAGCAGTACTTC

D: NA
V: TRBV28
J: TRBJ1-6
size: once
CDR3: CASSLYRENSPLHF
DNA: TGTGCCAGCAGTTTGTACAGGGAGAATTCACCCCTCCACTTT

D: TRBD1
V: TRBV19
J: TRBJ1-1
size: NA
CDR3: CASLPHRGEGSEAFF
DNA: TGTGCCAGTTTACCCCACAGGGGTGAGGGCTCTGAAGCTTTCTTT

D: NA
V: TRBV18
J: TRBJ2-1
size: once
CDR3: CASSPFARVDNEQFF
DNA: TGTGCCAGCTCACCGTTTGCTAGAGTCGACAATGAGCAGTTCTTC

D: NA
V: TRBV5-4
J: TRBJ2-1
size: NA
CDR3: CASSDRLSGGDEQFF
DNA: TGTGCCAGCAGCGACCGACTAAGTGGCGGCGATGAGCAGTTCTTC

D: TRBD2
V: TRBV11-2
J: TRBJ2-1
size: NA
CDR3: CASRGTSDRYNEQFF
DNA: TGTGCCAGCAGGGGGACTAGCGATCGCTACAATGAGCAGTTCTTC

D: TRBD2
V: TRBV9
J: TRBJ2-2
size: once
CDR3: CASSVELAGAGELFF
DNA: TGTGCCAGCAGCGTAGAACTAGCGGGGGCCGGGGAGCTGTTTTTT

D: NA
V: TRBV6-6
J: TRBJ1-2
size: NA
CDR3: CASRLTENYGYTF
DNA: TGTGCCAGCAGATTGACAGAGAACTATGGCTACACCTTC

D: TRBD1
V: TRBV4-1
J: TRBJ2-7
size: few
CDR3: CASSPPQGALGEQYF
DNA: TGCGCCAGCAGCCCCCCTCAGGGGGCGCTCGGAGAGCAGTACTTC

D: NA
V: TRBV14
J: TRBJ2-3
size: NA
CDR3: CASSQVAVTADTQYF
DNA: TGTGCCAGCAGCCAAGTAGCGGTGACGGCAGATACGCAGTATTTT

D: NA
V: TRBV5-1
J: TRBJ2-3
size: NA
CDR3: CASRLIVSTDTQYF
DNA: TGCGCCAGCAGATTAATCGTCAGCACAGATACGCAGTATTTT

D: NA
V: TRBV4-1
J: TRBJ2-1
size: NA
CDR3: CASSPLALGNEQFF
DNA: TGCGCCAGCAGCCCACTAGCCTTGGGCAATGAGCAGTTCTTC

D: TRBD1
V: TRBV5-4
J: TRBJ2-4
size: once
CDR3: CASSLGRGQKNIQYF
DNA: TGTGCCAGCAGCTTGGGCAGGGGGCAAAAAAACATTCAGTACTTC

D: NA
V: TRBV2
J: TRBJ1-2
size: NA
CDR3: CASSERGRGNYGYTF
DNA: TGTGCCAGCAGTGAACGAGGGCGGGGTAACTATGGCTACACCTTC

D: NA
V: TRBV19
J: TRBJ1-5
size: large
CDR3: CASSIIGSGGPNQPQHF
DNA: TGTGCCAGTAGTATAATAGGCTCGGGAGGTCCTAATCAGCCCCAGCATTTT

D: NA
V: TRBV19
J: TRBJ2-3
size: NA
CDR3: CASSIMRVAADTQYF
DNA: TGTGCCAGTAGTATCATGAGGGTCGCCGCAGATACGCAGTATTTT